This T cell receptor (beta chain) was captured by sequencing in a study of blood T cell repertoires in COVID-19. Study background: Collection of acute and convalescent COVID-19 samples took place in the United States, Italy and Spain. Sources were T cells, B-cell-depleted T cells, or PBMCs; the material itself was cDNA or gDNA.

Produced via immunoSEQ multiplex PCR; TCRdb's table is partial and in-frame only. The top ten clones hold just under 3% of a sample with more than 110,000 clones, roughly 85% of them seen once. Adults between about 18 and 95 years of age took part from 24 US areas. Recovered status in Cohort 3 required two negative PCRs, clearance, or symptom resolution. V was clipped by 11 bases and J by 5 bases; unmatched bases: 10. This CDR3 is 14 amino acids long. Germline CDR1 and CDR2: MNHNY and SVGAGI (reference sequence). The rearrangement uses TRBV6-6 and TRBJ2-2, with 8 bases identical to TRBD1. Sequenced material: PBMCs or T cells enriched from blood (not recorded which). The sequence derives from a woman aged 45-60 years who had recovered from COVID-19. The CDR3 DNA is TGTGCCCACACCCAGGGGGCCGGAACCGGGGAGCTGTTTTTT. Its translation: CAHTQGAGTGELFF.